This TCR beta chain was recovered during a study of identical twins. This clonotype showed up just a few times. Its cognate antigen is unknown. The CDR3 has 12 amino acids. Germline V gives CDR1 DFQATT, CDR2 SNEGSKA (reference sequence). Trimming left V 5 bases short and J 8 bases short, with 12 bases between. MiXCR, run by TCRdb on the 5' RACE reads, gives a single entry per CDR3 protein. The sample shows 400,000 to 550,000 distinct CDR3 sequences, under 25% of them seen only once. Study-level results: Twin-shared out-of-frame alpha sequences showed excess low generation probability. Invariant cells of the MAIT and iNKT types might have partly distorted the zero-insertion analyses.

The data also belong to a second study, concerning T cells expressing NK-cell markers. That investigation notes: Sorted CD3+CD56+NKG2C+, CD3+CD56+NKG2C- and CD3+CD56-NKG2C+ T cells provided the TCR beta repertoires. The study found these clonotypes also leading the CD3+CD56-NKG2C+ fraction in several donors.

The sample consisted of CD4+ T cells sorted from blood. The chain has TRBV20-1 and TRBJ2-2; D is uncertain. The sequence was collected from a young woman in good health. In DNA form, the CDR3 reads TGCAGTGCTTTCCTGGGTGGGGGGGAGCTGTTTTTT. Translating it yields CSAFLGGGELFF.